This TCR beta chain was identified in a study of shared clonotypes between healthy human individuals. Study-wide findings and caveats: An anticipated effect of sequencing depth on clonotype sharing among donors was recognized. Naive CD4 clonotype sharing across a handful of donors was about 5%. Richness estimates generally favored naive over memory subsets.

The CDR3 is 20 amino acids. Germline V CDR1 and CDR2: SGDLS, YYNGEE. V was pared by 3 bases and J by 6 bases, with 25 bases of the junction left unmatched. Comments on this clone: What it recognizes is unknown.

Data came from immunoSEQ multiplex PCR; TCRdb stores just in-frame clones and leaves some out. The repertoire holds around 2.1 million clones, 90% to 95% seen once, with over 1.5% in the top ten. Naive CD8 cells, CD45RO-negative and positively selected for CCR7, excluded terminally differentiated effector memory CD45RA+ cells. The chain couples TRBV9 to TRBJ1-2, with 8 nucleotides matching TRBD1. The source of this sequence is a young man in good health. Some clones in this sample may be carry-over from other donors' samples. Sequencing used naive CD8+ T cells from PBMCs. CDR3 bases: TGTGCCAGCAGCGACCCCGGCGAAAAAGTAGAGGACAGGGAAGGAAATGGCTACACCTTC. This gives the protein CASSDPGEKVEDREGNGYTF.